The 9 T cell receptor beta chains reported below all come from one sample, sequenced in a study of T cell repertoires in cytomegalovirus infection. MiXCR was run by TCRdb on the reads, yielding one entry per CDR3 protein. The sample has more than 85,000 distinct CDR3 sequences; 25% to 35% are singletons. These receptors have no known antigen. Sequencing used CD8+ T cells from cultured PBMCs, obtained from culture after CMV antigen stimulation. The receptors shown here come from a human donor in good health (CMV status not recorded). Some clones in this sample may be carry-over from other donors' samples.

There are many counts of this clonotype. The V gene is TRBV7-8, the J gene TRBJ2-5; D possibly matches TRBD1 or TRBD2 (5 bases each). Trimming took 7 bases from V and 0 from J, leaving 15 bases between them. Looked up from germline, CDR1 is SGHVS and CDR2 is FQNEAQ. The CDR3 runs to 15 residues. CDR3 coding DNA: TGTGCCAGCAATCAAAATGGGGGAAACCAAGAGACCCAGTACTTC. Translation gives CASNQNGGNQETQYF.

The chain carries TRBV7-8 and TRBJ2-1; 9 nucleotides agree with TRBD1. Germline-derived CDR1 and CDR2 are SGHVS and FQNEAQ. J gave up 8 bases and V 6 bases, and 11 bases lay outside the gene matches. The CDR3 consists of 15 residues. The CDR3 here is CASRGGIDRGYEQFF. The CDR3, as DNA: TGTGCCAGCAGGGGAGGGATAGACAGGGGGTATGAGCAGTTCTTC.

This clonotype was detected a few times. The chain carries TRBV20-1 and TRBJ2-7; D ambiguous. Germline lookup yields CDR1 DFQATT and CDR2 SNEGSKA (reference sequence). Trimming removed 5 bases from V and 7 bases from J, with 18 bases in between. The CDR3 covers 13 residues. CDR3 in amino acids: CSAARALLGEQYF. For the CDR3, the DNA is TGCAGTGCTGCCCGGGCTCTGTTGGGGGAGCAGTACTTC.

The table lists this clonotype with a few counts. The chain uses TRBV7-2 and TRBJ1-2; 7 bases match TRBD1. CDR1 and CDR2 from the germline V gene are SGHTA and FQGNSA. Germline trimming cut 5 bases from V and 6 bases from J; bases unmatched to any gene: 9. The CDR3 covers 14 residues. The CDR3 region is CASSRRGPPDGYTF. DNA of the CDR3: TGTGCCAGCAGCCGAAGGGGGCCCCCGGATGGCTACACCTTC.

This clonotype was picked up a small number of times. This chain joins TRBV4-1 and TRBJ1-5, with D uncertain. The germline CDR1 and CDR2 sequences are MGHRA and YSYEKL. Trimming removed 0 bases from V and 6 bases from J, with 6 bases in between. This CDR3 contains 13 residues. This CDR3 is CASSQEIGQPQHF. The CDR3 region has the DNA TGCGCCAGCAGCCAAGAAATCGGTCAGCCCCAGCATTTT.

The V and J genes are TRBV28 and TRBJ2-3, with 8 bases that match TRBD2. The CDR3 covers 14 residues. Germline-derived CDR1 and CDR2 are MDHEN and SYDVKM. The V gene end was trimmed by 6 bases and the J gene end by 4 bases; junction bases not matched to a gene: 6. The CDR3 sequence is CASSRGTSSDTQYF. The CDR3 region has the DNA TGTGCCAGCAGCCGTGGGACTAGTTCAGATACGCAGTATTTT.

The V and J genes are TRBV7-6 and TRBJ2-2, with D uncertain. The CDR3 spans 14 residues. From germline, CDR1 is SGHVS and CDR2 FNYEAQ. V was cut by 6 bases and J by 3 bases, with 11 bases left in between. CDR3 DNA: TGTGCCAGCAGGCGCGAATTATACACCGGGGAGCTGTTTTTT. This sequence encodes CASRRELYTGELFF.

The chain combines TRBV7-9 with TRBJ2-1; 10 bases are shared with TRBD2. J was trimmed by 7 bases and V by 1 base; bases with no gene match: 4. There are 15 residues in the CDR3. Germline CDR1 reads SEHNR; CDR2 reads FQNEAQ (reference sequence). DNA for the CDR3: TGTGCCAGCAGCTTAGTACTAGCGGGGCGGAATGAGCAGTTCTTC. Translating it yields CASSLVLAGRNEQFF.

The J gene is TRBJ2-7, the V gene TRBV2; 7 bases agree with TRBD1. The germline gives CDR1 SNHLY, CDR2 FYNNEI. The V and J ends lost 0 bases and 3 bases, in that order; junction bases with no gene match: 2. The CDR3 runs 14 residues. The CDR3 loop is CASSEAPGGYEQYF. The CDR3 DNA reads TGTGCCAGCAGTGAAGCGCCAGGGGGCTACGAGCAGTACTTC.